This entry lists 18 T cell receptor beta chains sequenced from one sample in a study of shared clonotypes between healthy human individuals (TCRdb year 2020). Libraries were made using the immunoSEQ multiplex PCR assay. The table was pulled from immuneACCESS by TCRdb, which kept in-frame rearrangements only. Such tables lose some clones; where checked, under half of the loss comes from unresolved V genes, and the rest has no known cause. Recorded for this sample are approximately 940,000 clones; around 80% of them occurred a single time. Jointly, the top ten make up about 1.5% of the sample. Sequences were obtained from memory CD4+ T cells sorted from blood. The cell subset or site label on this specimen signifies: CD45RA-negative fraction. Receptors originate from a man between 18 and 29 years old in good health.

The chain links TRBV18 to TRBJ2-7; no firm D call. From germline, CDR1 is KGHSH and CDR2 LQKENI. V gave up 2 bases and J gave up 4 bases, with 12 bases separating them. The CDR3 runs to 14 residues. The CDR3 loop is CASSPGTQGYEQYF. CDR3 DNA sequence: TGTGCCAGCTCACCAGGAACTCAAGGGTACGAGCAGTACTTC.

CDR3 loop: CASSPLAGESNEQFF. CDR3 nucleotides: TGTGCCAGCTCACCACTAGCGGGAGAGAGCAATGAGCAGTTCTTC. The chain carries TRBV18 and TRBJ2-1; TRBD2 matches 9 bases. The CDR3 has 15 amino acids. The germline CDR1 and CDR2 sequences are KGHSH and LQKENI. With V trimmed by 1 base and J by 6 bases, 4 bases remained unmatched.

This chain joins TRBV5-5 and TRBJ2-7; no clear D gene. In germline, CDR1 is SGHKS, CDR2 YYEKEE (reference sequence). The CDR3 runs 13 residues. Trimming left V 0 bases short and J 6 bases short, with 10 bases between. The CDR3 reads CASSLGLTSEQYF. The CDR3 DNA follows: TGTGCCAGCAGCTTGGGGCTAACAAGCGAGCAGTACTTC. The full variable domain, rest sourced from reference TRBV5-5 and TRBJ2-7, is DAGVTQSPTHLIKTRGQQVTLRCSPISGHKSVSWYQQVLGQGPQFIFQYYEKEERGRGNFPDRFSARQFPNYSSELNVNALLLGDSALYLCASSLGLTSEQYFGPGTRLTVT.

The chain has TRBV9 and TRBJ2-7; 8 bases agree with TRBD1. CDR3 length: 15 amino acids. Per the germline V gene, CDR1 is SGDLS and CDR2 is YYNGEE. J gave up 5 bases and V 0 bases, and 7 bases lay outside the gene matches. The CDR3 DNA is TGTGCCAGCAGCGTAGCCCCAGGGGGCGAAAACGAGCAGTACTTC. It translates to CASSVAPGGENEQYF. Together with reference TRBV9 and TRBJ2-7, the CDR3 gives the full variable domain: DSGVTQTPKHLITATGQRVTLRCSPRSGDLSVYWYQQSLDQGLQFLIQYYNGEERAKGNILERFSAQQFPDLHSELNLSSLELGDSALYFCASSVAPGGENEQYFGPGTRLTVT.

This clone came up once. The chain recombines TRBV5-5 with TRBJ2-1; 8 bases map to TRBD2. The CDR3 extends over 14 amino acids. Losses at the gene ends were 1 base for V and 8 bases for J; bases not matched to a gene: 5. Germline values: CDR1 SGHKS, CDR2 YYEKEE (reference sequence). Here the CDR3 DNA reads TGTGCCAGCAGCTTGAACGGGAGGGAGGATGAGCAGTTCTTC. Amino acid sequence: CASSLNGREDEQFF.

This clone was detected only a few times. The genes are TRBV7-2 and TRBJ2-1; 9 bases map to TRBD1. This CDR3 region has 16 residues. Germline V CDR1 and CDR2: SGHTA, FQGNSA. The junction had 12 bases not matched to a gene; V was cut back by 5 bases and J by 7 bases. CDR3 bases: TGTGCCAGCAGCCCCACCACCGGGACAGGGAGAAATGAGCAGTTCTTC. Translation: CASSPTTGTGRNEQFF.

The J gene is TRBJ1-2, the V gene TRBV6-5; 9 bases line up with TRBD1. Germline lookup yields CDR1 MNHEY and CDR2 SVGAGI. CDR3 size: 16 residues. The ends lost 0 bases at V and 6 bases at J; junction bases unmatched: 8. CDR3 coding DNA: TGTGCCAGCAGTTACTCCGGGACAGGGCGGCGGAATGGCTACACCTTC. This codes for CASSYSGTGRRNGYTF.

This clone was seen a handful of times. V gene TRBV10-3 combines with J gene TRBJ1-5, with D uncertain. The CDR3 extends over 13 amino acids. CDR1 and CDR2 from the germline V gene are ENHRY and SYGVKD. Trimming removed 2 bases from V and 4 bases from J, with 6 bases in between. CDR3: CAISEGKNQPQHF. CDR3 bases: TGTGCCATCAGTGAGGGGAAAAATCAGCCCCAGCATTTT.

This sequence joins TRBV27 and TRBJ2-7, with D possibly being TRBD2 (5 bases). Trimming took 6 bases from V and 6 from J, leaving 9 bases between them. The CDR3 is 11 amino acids. The germline V gene has CDR1 MNHEY and CDR2 SMNVEV (reference sequence). Here the CDR3 DNA reads TGTGCCAGCAGCCGAGGGTTCGAGCAGTACTTC. It specifies CASSRGFEQYF.

The chain employs TRBV19 and TRBJ1-1; D is ambiguous. Trimming took off 0 bases at V and 5 bases at J, with 7 bases between the two ends. The CDR3 sequence is 13 residues long. Germline-derived CDR1 and CDR2 are LNHDA and SQIVND (reference sequence). The CDR3 loop reads CASSIDYQTEAFF. DNA of the CDR3: TGTGCCAGTAGTATAGATTACCAAACTGAAGCTTTCTTT.

This clone was counted between two and nine times. The J gene is TRBJ1-4, the V gene TRBV30, with 7 bases that match TRBD1. CDR1 GTSNPN and CDR2 SVGIG come from the germline V gene (reference sequence). The CDR3 covers 14 residues. The V segment lost 2 bases and the J segment 8 bases; nucleotides outside the gene matches: 8. The CDR3 reads CAWSPHRGGEKLFF. The CDR3 DNA reads TGTGCCTGGAGTCCTCACAGGGGAGGCGAAAAACTGTTTTTT.

The chain carries TRBV2 and TRBJ2-3, with 16 bases lining up with TRBD2. V lost 4 bases, J lost 4 bases, and 2 bases stayed unmatched. Germline CDR1 SNHLY, CDR2 FYNNEI. The CDR3 contains 16 residues. The CDR3 coding sequence is TGTGCCAGCAGTGCTGGGACTAGCGGGGGGGCAGATACGCAGTATTTT. Translating it yields CASSAGTSGGADTQYF.

The sample holds a few counts of this clone. The rearrangement links TRBV18 to TRBJ1-1, with D possibly being TRBD1 (5 bases). V was clipped by 5 bases and J by 1 base, with 14 bases between them. The CDR3 spans 15 residues. Germline V gene lookup returns CDR1 KGHSH and CDR2 LQKENI. CDR3 nucleotide sequence: TGTGCCAGCTCAGCCACGGCGGGGGGGAACACTGAAGCTTTCTTT. Encoded protein: CASSATAGGNTEAFF.

Note on this clone: Other DNA sequences in this sample translate to the same CDR3. The chain uses TRBV5-1 and TRBJ1-6; weak D call: TRBD1 (5 bases). Trimming pared 1 base from V and 7 bases from J, leaving 12 bases between. Per germline, CDR1 SGHRS and CDR2 YFSETQ. The CDR3 loop spans 15 amino acids. CDR3 loop: CASSLSGRENSPLHF. In DNA, the CDR3 is TGCGCCAGCAGCTTGTCAGGCAGGGAGAATTCACCCCTCCACTTT.

V and J are TRBV10-3 and TRBJ1-1, with 7 bases matching TRBD1. J was trimmed by 0 bases and V by 4 bases; bases with no gene match: 2. This CDR3 comprises 14 residues. Germline V gene data show CDR1 as ENHRY and CDR2 as SYGVKD. For the CDR3, the DNA is TGTGCCATCAGTGGGGGACAGATGAACACTGAAGCTTTCTTT. It specifies CAISGGQMNTEAFF.

Comments on this clone: Since a much larger clone is just one base distant, this may be a read error. The same CDR3 can be traced to other DNA sequences in this sample. J is TRBJ2-5 and V is TRBV28; TRBD2 agrees at 11 bases. This CDR3 region has 15 residues. The J segment lost 1 base and the V segment lost 2 bases, leaving 0 bases of the junction unmatched. Germline CDR1 is MDHEN and CDR2 is SYDVKM. CDR3 in DNA: TGTGCCAGCAGTTTAACTAGCGGGGGCCAAGAGACCCAGTACTTC. Translation: CASSLTSGGQETQYF.

The chain carries TRBV28 and TRBJ1-4, with D maybe TRBD1 (5 bases). Trimming cost V 7 bases and J 3 bases, with 9 bases left between them. The CDR3 is 13 amino acids. Germline assignment: CDR1 MDHEN and CDR2 SYDVKM. CDR3 coding DNA: TGTGCCAGCAAGGGGCCAGCTAATGAAAAACTGTTTTTT. It is translated as CASKGPANEKLFF.

The chain employs TRBV2 and TRBJ2-2; D perhaps matches TRBD2 (7 bases). V dropped 4 bases and J dropped 7 bases, with 13 bases sitting between them. Germline V gives CDR1 SNHLY, CDR2 FYNNEI. The CDR3 is 14 amino acids. The CDR3 DNA reads as TGTGCCAGCAGTGGCGGGGGCTCGGACGGGGAGCTGTTTTTT. It yields the protein CASSGGGSDGELFF.